This TCR beta chain came from a study of cytomegalovirus exposure and HLA in healthy donors. On this clone: No antigen is known for it.

The PCR used 60 Vbeta and 13 Jbeta primers. The table came from immunoSEQ multiplex PCR; TCRdb's copy has only in-frame clones and leaves some out. Its clone listing holds some 56,000 clones. General study findings and limits: Most of the TCR beta V segments (in an earlier analysis) were productive either about 87% or about 30% of the time. Equally common other TCR beta chains were less clonally expanded than HLA-associated ones, a later analysis found.

The germline CDR1 and CDR2 sequences are MDHEN and SYDVKM. The CDR3 is 15 amino acids. V lost 5 bases to trimming and J lost 4 bases, with 12 bases between them. Source material: PBMCs. The receptor was isolated from a woman between 25 and 40 years old in good health and CMV-seropositive. The rearrangement uses TRBV28 and TRBJ1-6, with D perhaps matching TRBD1 (6 bases). The CDR3 coding sequence is TGTGCCAGCAGTACACCGGGACAATATAATTCACCCCTCCACTTT. Its translation: CASSTPGQYNSPLHF.